The clone carrying this TCR beta chain was detected once. Its antigen is undetermined. This sample stems from a study of long-term antiretroviral therapy in people with HIV. Study-wide results and caveats: Sampling of blood ran from the mid-2000s to the late 2010s, and older ART regimens were possibly in use. Versus controls, repertoires in people with HIV had narrower CDR3 length ranges. After ART, diversity increased yet remained lower than transplant donor controls.

It was version v3.0 of the immunoSEQ assay that was run at survey level. Here immunoSEQ multiplex PCR was the method, and the copy in TCRdb shows in-frame clones only, minus some. This sample has tens of thousands of clones; approximately 86% occur once, and the top ten carry 4% to 5.5%. Held in samples before DNA extraction were roughly 1-10 million cryopreserved PBMC. V shed 8 bases and J 2 bases; nucleotides not matched to a gene: 4. Germline-derived CDR1 and CDR2 are MNHEY and SVGAGI. CDR3 length equals 13 residues. The sample consisted of unsorted PBMCs, taken 0.1 years before starting antiretroviral therapy. The J gene is TRBJ2-5, the V gene TRBV6-5; TRBD2 matches at 8 bases. This clonotype originated in a woman in her forties or fifties with HIV. The CDR3 DNA follows: TGTGCCAGCTCCCGGGGGGGGCAAGAGACCCAGTACTTC. Its protein is CASSRGGQETQYF.